These T cell receptor beta chains were read from a single sample in a study of T cells expressing NK-cell markers. TCRdb reprocessed the 5' RACE reads, with one entry per CDR3 protein and no DNA. This sample's table has 550,000 or so distinct CDR3 sequences. The sequencing sample was made of blood T cells: a sorted CD56 or NKG2C T cell subset, CD4+ or CD8+ T cells, or bulk PBMC T cells (not recorded which). The receptors shown here come from a man between 18 and 29 years old in good health. The CDR3 runs from the conserved cysteine through the conserved F or W. Fields, in order: V gene, CDR3 length, J gene, CDR3 protein.

>TRBV18|15|TRBJ2-3
CASSPRVGGPDTQYF
>TRBV6-5|16|TRBJ2-1
CASSYSLGLSYNEQFF
>TRBV2|14|TRBJ2-7
CASSVAEFSYEQYF
>TRBV6-1|13|TRBJ1-1
CASSEGLNTEAFF
>TRBV5-1|14|TRBJ2-3
CASRKSGDFDTQYF
>TRBV11-2|15|TRBJ1-4
CASSLPGRANEKLFF
>TRBV6-1|16|TRBJ2-3
CASSELAGGLTDTQYF
>TRBV12-3/TRBV12-4|13|TRBJ1-1
CASSRTPQYEAFF
>TRBV4-2|14|TRBJ1-2
CASSQEPRKGGYTF
>TRBV5-1|14|TRBJ1-4
CASSFGQGDEKLFF
>TRBV4-3|17|TRBJ2-2
CASSQDGAGDLTGELFF
>TRBV5-1|14|TRBJ1-2
CASSLEVTGYGYTF
>TRBV6-2/TRBV6-3|15|TRBJ2-7
CASRSAGLFAYEQYF
>TRBV20-1|16|TRBJ2-3
CSARDSLAGVIDTQYF
>TRBV5-1|14|TRBJ2-4
CASRGTVPTNIQYF
>TRBV4-3|16|TRBJ2-4
CASSQVFRDRGNIQYF
>TRBV7-2|17|TRBJ2-2
CASSSSGRARNTGELFF
>TRBV4-2|15|TRBJ2-7
CASSEYGAGGLEQYF
>TRBV6-5|13|TRBJ2-1
CASSPAAGYEQFF
>TRBV10-3|16|TRBJ2-5
CAISESEAGRQETQYF
>TRBV5-1|21|TRBJ2-1
CASSLVVASGRTKGPYNEQFF
>TRBV12-3/TRBV12-4|15|TRBJ2-7
CASSLFPGGRYEQYF
>TRBV13|15|TRBJ2-1
CASSLAPKLGNEQFF
>TRBV5-1|16|TRBJ2-1
CASSLSGGASYNEQFF
>TRBV5-1|15|TRBJ2-2
CASTSEGTNTGELFF
>TRBV6-5|12|TRBJ2-2
CASRSFTGELFF
>TRBV12-3/TRBV12-4|15|TRBJ2-2
CASSFTRDQGRELFF
>TRBV30|13|TRBJ2-5
CAWREPGWETQYF
>TRBV29-1|14|TRBJ1-1
CSVLRQGADTEAFF
>TRBV12-3/TRBV12-4|15|TRBJ1-1
CASSLIRGGESEAFF
>TRBV12-3/TRBV12-4|16|TRBJ2-2
CASSLGLAGDTGELFF
>TRBV7-8|17|TRBJ2-3
CASSRQIGTSGTDTQYF
>TRBV7-9|13|TRBJ1-3
CASAEGTGNTIYF
>TRBV3-1|15|TRBJ2-5
CASSHNQGIGETQYF
>TRBV10-3|17|TRBJ2-2
CAISEGTSGRDTGELFF
>TRBV11-3|14|TRBJ2-4
CASSGTSGSVIQYF
>TRBV5-1|15|TRBJ2-2
CASSPRREEAGELFF
>TRBV20-1|15|TRBJ1-1
CSARDIKTGNTEAFF
>TRBV6-2/TRBV6-3|15|TRBJ2-1
CASSLLAGASNEQFF
>TRBV5-1|16|TRBJ2-2
CASSPRTRIDTGELFF
>TRBV20-1|16|TRBJ1-3
CSASLLAPSVGNTIYF
>TRBV7-9|16|TRBJ1-5
CASSLGDGGPNQPQHF
>TRBV29-1|13|TRBJ1-6
CSVQGGRDSPLHF
>TRBV29-1|13|TRBJ2-5
CSVGTGYEETQYF
>TRBV11-1|13|TRBJ2-1
CASSSSRLNEQFF
>TRBV29-1|14|TRBJ2-7
CSVARQGQGYEQYF
>TRBV14|16|TRBJ2-3
CASSRQGLGSTDTQYF
>TRBV5-1|14|TRBJ1-5
CASSLDSIKGPQHF
>TRBV29-1|13|TRBJ1-2
CSVEGTAFYGYTF